This TCR beta chain emerged from a study of long-term antiretroviral therapy in people with HIV. Study-wide results and caveats: Clonotypes expanded prior to ART showed repertoire dominance at all sampled time points. Among HIV repertoires, CDR3 length ranges were narrower than those of controls.

Trimming stripped 2 bases from V and 1 base from J, with 11 bases between. The length of the CDR3 is 15 residues. Germline V gene data show CDR1 as LGHNA and CDR2 as YSLEER. As to this clone: Its antigen is currently unknown.

The immunoSEQ assay was v3.0, run at survey level. The assay was immunoSEQ multiplex PCR, and TCRdb's table has in-frame clones only and misses some. The table records some 31,000 clones, roughly 97% of them present only once. The sample was unsorted PBMCs, taken 6.9 years after starting antiretroviral therapy. The TCR sequence derives from a man younger than 45 with HIV. This rearrangement joins TRBV4-3 to TRBJ2-5; D unclear. This chain's CDR3 is CASSQQRTPQETQYF. CDR3 coding DNA: TGCGCCAGCAGCCAACAGCGTACCCCCCAAGAGACCCAGTACTTC.